This T cell receptor (beta chain) derives from a study of beta chain features in type 1 diabetes (dated by TCRdb to between 2017 and 2018). Study-level background: Patients and healthy donors did not differ in mean age, gender distribution, total cell number or subset yield. Naive and central memory subsets were obtained from all 30 or so donors, but regulatory and stem cell-like memory subsets were isolated from only 8 patients and roughly eight healthy donors. A total of 85 million to 140 million sorted cells were examined across all samples, and the number of cells per subset was strongly correlated with RNA yield. The study compared the TCRB repertoires of sorted circulating CD4+ T cell subsets in recently diagnosed type 1 diabetes patients with those in matched healthy donors.

The entire isolated RNA was reverse transcribed using the High Capacity cDNA Reverse Transcription Kit, and thus expressed TCRB transcripts were sequenced. Deep immunoSEQ sequencing was applied to naive, central memory and regulatory T cell samples, giving an average of about 3.6 million total reads per sample. Sorted cells were lysed in RLT buffer and RNA was extracted with DNase-treated RNeasy Micro or Mini kits, depending on cell number. Each cell subset was processed separately to prevent cross-contamination, with patient and healthy donor samples processed together. TCRB sequences were amplified from cDNA with the immunoSEQ multiplex PCR, producing 87-bp fragments spanning the CDR3 region. Sequencing of the amplicons was performed on the Illumina HiSeq platform. Turning to the authors' computational methods: PCR bias was computationally corrected using synthetic template baselines, reads within Hamming distance 2 were collapsed, and singletons that could not be merged were discarded. Reads were aligned to IMGT to assign V, D and J genes, CDR3 length, and insertions or deletions at six rearrangement sites. Clonotype counts were normalized to sorted cell number within each subset before computing true diversity and Gini coefficients with the tcR R package. The overlap coefficient, calculated on TCRB nucleotide sequences, was used to quantify repertoire sharing. As a proxy for the pre-selection repertoire, out-of-frame TCRB sequences from naive cells were analyzed. TCRdb limited this immuneACCESS table to in-frame rearrangements with V and J called. A share of clones is missing; checked studies link under half to unresolved V genes, and the rest is unexplained. D and trimming come from the DNA, and the V and J calls and clone size come from that table. The sample includes 200,000 to 300,000 clones, with roughly 20% observed a single time. 0.028% of the sample goes to the ten largest clones.

The germline ends are 13 bases apart after V is trimmed by 3 bases and J by 7 bases. CDR1 and CDR2, per the germline V gene, are SQVTM and ANQGSEA. Measured from the cysteine to the phenylalanine, the CDR3 is 13 residues long. The DNA shown is the 39-base CDR3, in frame from base 1. Each donor gave one peripheral blood draw, around 100 mL on average, collected into heparinised tubes. A BD FACSAria II was used to sort naive, central memory, regulatory and stem cell-like memory CD4+ T cells with a panel that included CD45RO, CCR7, CD25, CD127, CD95 and CD27. Every sorted population had a purity above 98%. PBMCs were isolated right away by Lymphoprep density gradient centrifugation and were stained directly, without culture. So that batch effects would be minimized, each experiment stained and sorted samples in pairs, pairing one healthy donor with one patient. A word on this clone: Its recognized antigen is unknown. No much larger clone is present one base from it, and per-base qualities are unavailable.

Broad study findings and their caveats: At VDJ recombination sites, patients with type 1 diabetes made fewer insertions and deleted more nucleotides, a pattern implying thymic rearrangement abnormalities. Because cDNA was sequenced instead of genomic DNA, activated cells with high expression could be over-represented, although the groups did not differ in activation or CD3 levels. Because small numbers of individuals were included in the HLA sub-analyses, any influence of HLA type on TCRB rearrangement was left unresolved. Shorter templates might be favored by PCR, yet because patient and control samples were amplified and corrected together, any such skew would affect both groups equally. Naive, central memory and regulatory TCRB repertoires appeared to be more similar among patients than among healthy donors. Type 1 diabetes patients showed a moderate but significant shortening of TCRB CDR3 length in all four CD4+ subsets.

This clonotype originated in a woman in her forties with type 1 diabetes. The material sequenced was naive CD4+ T cells from blood. The cell subset or site label, as the study defines it: true naive CD4+ T cells. The rearrangement joined TRBV29-1 to TRBJ1-5; D gene: possibly TRBD1, on 5 matching bases. The DNA is as follows: TGCAGCGTTGAGGGGGGAGCGGGACAGCCCCAGCATTTT. Its protein product is CSVEGGAGQPQHF.